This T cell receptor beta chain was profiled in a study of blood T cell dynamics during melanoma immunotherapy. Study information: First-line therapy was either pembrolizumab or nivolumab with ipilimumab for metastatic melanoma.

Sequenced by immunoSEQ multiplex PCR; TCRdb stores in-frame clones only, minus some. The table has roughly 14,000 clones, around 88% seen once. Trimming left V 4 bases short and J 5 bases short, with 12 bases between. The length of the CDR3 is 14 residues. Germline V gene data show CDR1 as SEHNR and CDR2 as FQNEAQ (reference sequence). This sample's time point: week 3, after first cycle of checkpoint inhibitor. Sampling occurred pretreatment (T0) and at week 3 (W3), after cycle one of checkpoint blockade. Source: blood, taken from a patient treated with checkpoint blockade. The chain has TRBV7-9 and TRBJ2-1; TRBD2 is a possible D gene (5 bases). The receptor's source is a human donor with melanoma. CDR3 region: CASSSPEGHNEQFF. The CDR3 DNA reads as TGTGCCAGCAGCTCCCCTGAGGGCCACAATGAGCAGTTCTTC.